The clone carrying this TCR beta chain was counted between two and nine times. The target antigen is unknown. The CDR3 runs to 13 residues. The germline V gene has CDR1 LNHDA and CDR2 SQIVND (reference sequence). V gave up 7 bases and J gave up 5 bases, with 11 bases separating them. Indicated time point: newly diagnosed GD, antithyroid drugs for less than 3 months. RNA from PBMCs was the source of the TCR library. Through Arm-PCR of CDR3 regions and iRepertoire HTBI primers, TCR beta libraries were built. TCRdb re-called the multiplex PCR reads through MiXCR, storing one row per CDR3 protein. The sample yields around 500,000 distinct CDR3 sequences, around an eighth seen once. This sample was included in a study of regulatory T cells in long-lasting Graves disease. Study observations and caveats: Persistent disease preferred TRBV28, TRBJ1-2 and TRBJ2-5.

This sample was shared with a second study, whose subject was T cells in Graves' hyperthyroidism and ophthalmopathy. That publication notes: The study enrolled patients aged 18 to 65 with newly diagnosed hyperthyroidism of under 2 months' duration.

Sequencing used peripheral blood mononuclear cells (PBMCs), obtained at new diagnosis, from a patient treated with antithyroid drugs. The source is a man younger than 40 with Graves disease. This chain connects TRBV19 to TRBJ2-2; D is unclear. CDR3 amino acids: CASTRADTGELFF. In DNA, the CDR3 is TGTGCCAGTACTAGGGCTGATACCGGGGAGCTGTTTTTT. Full variable domain (rest looked up from reference TRBV19 and TRBJ2-2): DGGITQSPKYLFRKEGQNVTLSCEQNLNHDAMYWYRQDPGQGLRLIYYSQIVNDFQKGDIAEGYSVSREKKESFPLTVTSAQKNPTAFYLCASTRADTGELFFGEGSRLTVL.